The 30 T cell receptor beta chains presented below share a single source sample, sequenced in a study of siplizumab effects on memory and regulatory T cells. The assay was immunoSEQ multiplex PCR, and TCRdb's table has in-frame clones only and misses some. The sample holds roughly 9,900 clones; around two fifths are singletons and the top ten take 8.5% to 9%. These receptors have no identified antigens. For approximately six days at 37°C, the mixed lymphocyte reaction cells were kept in coculture. The sequenced material came from CFSE-low (dividing) CD4+ T cells sorted from an allogeneic mixed lymphocyte reaction. The receptors come from a human donor in good health; the cells came from an allogeneic mixed lymphocyte reaction.

V usage is TRBV10-3 and J usage is TRBJ2-3, with TRBD1 identical over 10 bases. The CDR3 runs to 16 residues. J lost 1 base, V lost 6 bases, and 7 bases had no gene match. Germline V gene data show CDR1 as ENHRY and CDR2 as SYGVKD. Here the CDR3 reads CAISRSGTGGTDTQYF. In nucleotides, the CDR3 is TGTGCCATCAGCCGGAGCGGGACAGGGGGCACAGATACGCAGTATTTT.

This clone is judged medium-sized (0.01 to 0.1%). The V gene is TRBV5-4, the J gene TRBJ2-1, with TRBD2 matching over 8 bases. Trimming removed 0 bases from V and 2 bases from J; junction bases left unmatched: 4. The germline CDR1 and CDR2 sequences are SGHNT and YYREEE (reference sequence). CDR3 length: 16 amino acids. The CDR3 DNA follows: TGTGCCAGCAGCTTGGGTAGTAGCGGGACCTACAATGAGCAGTTCTTC. As protein: CASSLGSSGTYNEQFF.

This clone is medium-sized. J is TRBJ2-3 and V is TRBV30; tentatively, D is TRBD2 (5 bases). The CDR3 is made up of 13 amino acids. Germline V gives CDR1 GTSNPN, CDR2 SVGIG (reference sequence). Trimming stripped 4 bases from V and 4 bases from J, with 12 bases between. The CDR3 DNA reads as TGTGCCTGGAAAAGCGGAGGAGCAGATACGCAGTATTTT. Residues: CAWKSGGADTQYF. Variable domain in full (rest from reference TRBV30 and TRBJ2-3): SQTIHQWPATLVQPVGSPLSLECTVEGTSNPNLYWYRQAAGRGLQLLFYSVGIGQISSEVPQNLSASRPQDRQFILSSKKLLLSDSGFYLCAWKSGGADTQYFGPGTRLTVL.

The chain links TRBV18 to TRBJ2-7, with 8 bases lining up with TRBD1. The CDR3 spans 16 residues. V shed 3 bases and J 3 bases; nucleotides not matched to a gene: 10. The germline gives CDR1 KGHSH, CDR2 LQKENI. CDR3 sequence: CASSPFPGQEIYEQYF. CDR3 sequence (DNA): TGTGCCAGCTCACCGTTTCCGGGACAGGAGATCTACGAGCAGTACTTC.

This chain joins TRBV4-1 and TRBJ2-1; D uncertain. The CDR3 consists of 17 residues. Trimming removed 0 bases at V and 0 bases at J, with 12 bases between. Germline CDR1 and CDR2: MGHRA and YSYEKL. The CDR3 sequence is CASSQEGRLSSYNEQFF. In nucleotides, the CDR3 is TGCGCCAGCAGCCAAGAGGGCAGGCTAAGCTCCTACAATGAGCAGTTCTTC.

The rearrangement joins TRBV7-5 to TRBJ1-2; the table's TRBD1 call for D was not verified on the DNA. TRBV7-5 is a pseudogene. The CDR3 is 13 residues long. CDR3 nucleotides: TGTGCCAGTAACGACAGGGGAGACTATGGCTACACCTTC. It translates to CASNDRGDYGYTF.

The chain links TRBV6-1 to TRBJ2-7; the match to TRBD1 covers 9 bases. CDR1 and CDR2 (germline): MNHNS, SASEGT. The CDR3 length is 16 residues. Trimming removed 2 bases from V and 2 bases from J; junction bases left unmatched: 7. For the CDR3, the DNA is TGTGCCAGCAGTGAAAGGCCAGGGACAGGGCCCTACGAGCAGTACTTC. It codes for CASSERPGTGPYEQYF.

This chain uses TRBV4-3 with TRBJ2-7; 7 positions agree with TRBD1. This CDR3 comprises 15 residues. From germline, CDR1 is LGHNA and CDR2 YSLEER. Unmatched junction bases numbered 7, after V lost 2 bases and J lost 3 bases. The CDR3 DNA sequence: TGCGCCAGCAGCCAAACGACAGGGCAGTTCTACGAGCAGTACTTC. This sequence encodes CASSQTTGQFYEQYF.

The chain is built from TRBV28 and TRBJ2-1; 7 bases align to TRBD2. V was pared by 6 bases and J by 4 bases, with 9 bases of the junction left unmatched. Germline values: CDR1 MDHEN, CDR2 SYDVKM. The CDR3 totals 15 residues. The DNA of the CDR3 is TGTGCCAGCAGGGATGCGGGAGCCGGGTACAATGAGCAGTTCTTC. This encodes CASRDAGAGYNEQFF.

For this clone: Other DNA sequences of this sample code for an identical CDR3. The rearrangement uses TRBV6-1 and TRBJ2-7; TRBD2 is a possible D gene (6 bases). Germline V gene sequence: CDR1 MNHNS, CDR2 SASEGT. The CDR3 extends over 14 amino acids. V was shortened by 7 bases and J by 3 bases, with 16 bases between the two germline ends. CDR3 protein: CASIRGTHLYEQYF. The CDR3 nucleotides are TGTGCCAGCATCCGCGGGACTCACCTCTACGAGCAGTACTTC.

The rearrangement joins TRBV27 to TRBJ1-1, with 9 bases identical to TRBD1. The V segment lost 5 bases and the J segment 11 bases; nucleotides outside the gene matches: 9. The CDR3 runs 13 residues. Looked up from germline, CDR1 is MNHEY and CDR2 is SMNVEV (reference sequence). The CDR3 protein is CASSGYRGRSAFF. In DNA, the CDR3 is TGTGCCAGCAGTGGATACAGGGGGCGGAGTGCTTTCTTT.

The chain employs TRBV2 and TRBJ2-2; a weak D match, TRBD1 (5 bases). Germline V gene sequence: CDR1 SNHLY, CDR2 FYNNEI. This CDR3 is built from 14 residues. Deletions cut 6 bases from V and 1 base from J, with 9 bases between. The CDR3, as DNA: TGTGCCAGCAGAGGACATCTGAACACCGGGGAGCTGTTTTTT. This gives the protein CASRGHLNTGELFF.

The CDR3 DNA sequence: TGCAGTGCTCCCCAGCCCTATGGCTACACCTTC. Translating it yields CSAPQPYGYTF. This chain links TRBV20-1 with TRBJ1-2; D not resolved. The V end was cut by 5 bases, the J end by 4 bases, with 8 bases between. The CDR3 loop spans 11 amino acids. The germline V gene has CDR1 DFQATT and CDR2 SNEGSKA (reference sequence).

V gene TRBV5-3 combines with J gene TRBJ1-4, with TRBD1 identical over 7 bases. TRBV5-3 belongs to the ORF category, with a function that is uncertain. This CDR3 comprises 13 residues. The J segment lost 3 bases and the V segment lost 8 bases, leaving 4 bases of the junction unmatched. The CDR3 sequence: CASFGTANEKLFF. DNA for the CDR3: TGTGCCAGCTTCGGGACAGCTAATGAAAAACTGTTTTTT.

This chain connects TRBV14 to TRBJ2-1, with no clear D. Trimming removed 10 bases at V and 6 bases at J, with 13 bases between. This CDR3 region has 12 residues. Germline V gene data show CDR1 as SGHDN and CDR2 as FVKESK. The CDR3 nucleotides are TGTGCCAACCAGATCATGGCCAATGAGCAGTTCTTC. This gives the protein CANQIMANEQFF.

The chain recombines TRBV9 with TRBJ2-3; no firm D call. This CDR3 region has 14 residues. V was pared by 0 bases and J by 2 bases, with 7 bases between. Germline lookup yields CDR1 SGDLS and CDR2 YYNGEE. The CDR3 DNA reads as TGTGCCAGCAGCGTAGAGCCAGACACAGATACGCAGTATTTT. Protein sequence: CASSVEPDTDTQYF. Complete variable domain (other parts from reference TRBV9 and TRBJ2-3): DSGVTQTPKHLITATGQRVTLRCSPRSGDLSVYWYQQSLDQGLQFLIQYYNGEERAKGNILERFSAQQFPDLHSELNLSSLELGDSALYFCASSVEPDTDTQYFGPGTRLTVL.

V and J are TRBV6-1 and TRBJ2-7; D call uncertain. There are 12 residues in the CDR3. The germline V gene encodes CDR1 MNHNS and CDR2 SASEGT. V was trimmed by 3 bases and J by 6 bases, leaving 9 bases between them. The CDR3 sequence: CASSDRLFEQYF. As DNA, the CDR3 is TGTGCCAGCAGTGATCGTCTCTTCGAGCAGTACTTC.

Here the CDR3 DNA reads TGTGCCAGCACTGATCTGGGCTTGAGCTCCTACAATGAGCAGTTCTTC. This encodes CASTDLGLSSYNEQFF. The V and J genes are TRBV2 and TRBJ2-1; D unresolved. The germline CDR1 and CDR2 sequences are SNHLY and FYNNEI. V was shortened by 7 bases and J by 0 bases, with 16 bases between the two germline ends. This CDR3 is built from 16 residues. Based on the CDR3 plus reference TRBV2 and TRBJ2-1, the full variable domain is EPEVTQTPSHQVTQMGQEVILRCVPISNHLYFYWYRQILGQKVEFLVSFYNNEISEKSEIFDDQFSVERPDGSNFTLKIRSTKLEDSAMYFCASTDLGLSSYNEQFFGPGTRLTVL.

The chain recombines TRBV18 with TRBJ1-2, with TRBD1 matching over 11 bases. The junction had 6 bases not matched to a gene; V was cut back by 5 bases and J by 7 bases. Germline CDR1 and CDR2: KGHSH and LQKENI. The CDR3 covers 14 residues. The CDR3 spells CASSARTGGSGYTF. The CDR3, as DNA: TGTGCCAGCTCAGCCAGGACAGGGGGCTCTGGCTACACCTTC.

This chain joins TRBV25-1 and TRBJ2-2; D is possibly TRBD2 (5 bases). The V end was cut by 4 bases, the J end by 0 bases, with 9 bases between. The CDR3 is made up of 15 amino acids. The germline gives CDR1 MGHDK, CDR2 SYGVNS. The CDR3 bases are TGTGCCAGCAGTGCTCCGCGGGCGAACACCGGGGAGCTGTTTTTT. This codes for CASSAPRANTGELFF.

The gene calls are TRBV30 and TRBJ1-2; TRBD1 is a possible D gene (5 bases). The germline V gene has CDR1 GTSNPN and CDR2 SVGIG (reference sequence). This CDR3 has 14 amino acids. V lost 1 base and J 6 bases, leaving 15 bases between the germline ends. In nucleotides, the CDR3 is TGTGCCTGGAGTGAGGTTGGAGGGGATGATGGCTACACCTTC. Protein product: CAWSEVGGDDGYTF.

The V gene is TRBV15, the J gene TRBJ1-6; D ambiguous. Germline V gene lookup returns CDR1 LNHNV and CDR2 YYDKDF (reference sequence). This CDR3 has 14 amino acids. V gave up 0 bases and J gave up 7 bases, with 7 bases separating them. The CDR3 loop is CATSRDQENSPLHF. CDR3 nucleotides: TGTGCCACCAGCAGAGATCAAGAAAATTCACCCCTCCACTTT.

The V gene is TRBV7-2, the J gene TRBJ2-1, with 7 bases identical to TRBD2. CDR1 is SGHTA and CDR2 is FQGNSA in the germline V gene. The CDR3 loop spans 18 amino acids. With V trimmed by 0 bases and J by 5 bases, 13 bases remained unmatched. The CDR3 DNA follows: TGTGCCAGCAGCTTAGCAGAGGGTGCTAGCGGAAAGAACAATGAGCAGTTCTTC. It encodes CASSLAEGASGKNNEQFF.

J is TRBJ2-3 and V is TRBV5-6; 8 nucleotides align to TRBD2. Germline V gene data show CDR1 as SGHDT and CDR2 as YYEEEE. The V segment lost 4 bases and the J segment 4 bases; nucleotides outside the gene matches: 8. The CDR3 is made up of 15 amino acids. CDR3 coding DNA: TGTGCCAGCAGCCCAGCGGGAGTCTCTCCAGATACGCAGTATTTT. Translation gives CASSPAGVSPDTQYF. Combining the CDR3 with reference TRBV5-6 and TRBJ2-3 gives the whole variable domain DAGVTQSPTHLIKTRGQQVTLRCSPKSGHDTVSWYQQALGQGPQFIFQYYEEEERQRGNFPDRFSGHQFPNYSSELNVNALLLGDSALYLCASSPAGVSPDTQYFGPGTRLTVL.

This rearrangement joins TRBV30 to TRBJ1-1; D remains ambiguous. The CDR3 is 14 amino acids. Germline lookup yields CDR1 GTSNPN and CDR2 SVGIG (reference sequence). V was clipped by 3 bases and J by 1 base, with 12 bases between them. The CDR3 nucleotides read TGTGCCTGGAGCCCCCTAGACCGGAACACTGAAGCTTTCTTT. Translation: CAWSPLDRNTEAFF.

CDR3 DNA sequence: TGTGCCAGCAGTGCGGACAGGGGGCGGATTCAGCCCCAGCATTTT. This encodes CASSADRGRIQPQHF. V usage is TRBV2 and J usage is TRBJ1-5; TRBD1 matches at 11 bases. V was clipped by 4 bases and J by 6 bases; unmatched bases: 5. The V gene's germline CDR1 is SNHLY and CDR2 FYNNEI. This CDR3 contains 15 residues.

Only a few counts were recorded for this clone. The chain recombines TRBV11-3 with TRBJ2-1; 7 nucleotides line up with TRBD1. V lost 5 bases and J lost 7; bases outside the gene matches: 8. Germline assignment: CDR1 SGHNT and CDR2 YENEEA. This CDR3 is 14 amino acids long. The CDR3 DNA reads TGTGCCAGCAGCCTAAGGGGGCGTGGGAATGAGCAGTTCTTC. Its protein product is CASSLRGRGNEQFF.

This clone is labeled as medium-sized (0.01 to 0.1%). The chain links TRBV7-2 to TRBJ2-3; 8 bases match TRBD1. Germline loops: CDR1 SGHTA, CDR2 FQGNSA. The CDR3 covers 14 residues. V was clipped by 6 bases and J by 4 bases; unmatched bases: 6. The CDR3 DNA sequence: TGTGCCAGCAGTAAAGACAGGGGAGCAGATACGCAGTATTTT. Its protein product is CASSKDRGADTQYF.

The sample holds a few counts of this clone. The rearrangement uses TRBV10-3 and TRBJ2-7, with 12 bases lining up with TRBD2. The CDR3 is 17 amino acids. The germline gives CDR1 ENHRY, CDR2 SYGVKD. With 3 bases clipped from V and 1 base from J, the junction kept 7 bases outside the gene matches. The CDR3 spells CAISEPSGRASSYEQYF. The CDR3, as DNA: TGTGCCATCAGTGAACCTAGCGGGAGGGCCTCGTCCTACGAGCAGTACTTC.

This clone turned up a few times. The V gene is TRBV10-3, the J gene TRBJ1-3, with D maybe TRBD1 (5 bases). V lost 2 bases and J lost 6, with 17 bases in between. From germline, CDR1 is ENHRY and CDR2 SYGVKD. The CDR3 runs to 16 residues. The CDR3: CAISEHGTVGTNTIYF. The CDR3 DNA reads as TGTGCCATCAGTGAGCACGGGACGGTTGGAACAAACACCATATATTTT.